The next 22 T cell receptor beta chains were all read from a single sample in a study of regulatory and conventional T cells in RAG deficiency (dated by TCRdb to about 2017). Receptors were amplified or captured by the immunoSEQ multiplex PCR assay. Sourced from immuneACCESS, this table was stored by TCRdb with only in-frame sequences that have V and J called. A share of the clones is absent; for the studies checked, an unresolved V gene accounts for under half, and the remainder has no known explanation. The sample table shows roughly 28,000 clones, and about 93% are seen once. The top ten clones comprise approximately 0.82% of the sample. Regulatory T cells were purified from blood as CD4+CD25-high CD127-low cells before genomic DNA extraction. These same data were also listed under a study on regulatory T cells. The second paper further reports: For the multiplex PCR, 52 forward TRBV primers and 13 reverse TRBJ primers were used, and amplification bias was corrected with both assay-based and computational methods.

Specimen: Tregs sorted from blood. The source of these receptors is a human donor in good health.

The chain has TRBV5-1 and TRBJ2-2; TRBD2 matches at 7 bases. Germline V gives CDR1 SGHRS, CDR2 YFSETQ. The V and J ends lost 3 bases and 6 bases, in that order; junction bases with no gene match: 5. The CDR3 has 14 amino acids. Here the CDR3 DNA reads TGCGCCAGCAGCTCGGCCGGGGGGTCCGGGGAGCTGTTTTTT. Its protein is CASSSAGGSGELFF.

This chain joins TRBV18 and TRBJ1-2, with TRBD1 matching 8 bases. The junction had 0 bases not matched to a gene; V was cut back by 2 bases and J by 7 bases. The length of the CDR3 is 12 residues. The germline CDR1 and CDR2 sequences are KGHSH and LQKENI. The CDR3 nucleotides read TGTGCCAGCTCACCAGACAGGGGTGGCTACACCTTC. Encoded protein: CASSPDRGGYTF.

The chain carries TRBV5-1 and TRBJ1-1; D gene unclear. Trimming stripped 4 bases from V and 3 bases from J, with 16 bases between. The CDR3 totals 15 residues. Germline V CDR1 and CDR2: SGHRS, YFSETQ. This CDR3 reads CASSPRTRSDTEAFF. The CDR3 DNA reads TGCGCCAGCAGCCCGAGGACTCGATCGGACACTGAAGCTTTCTTT.

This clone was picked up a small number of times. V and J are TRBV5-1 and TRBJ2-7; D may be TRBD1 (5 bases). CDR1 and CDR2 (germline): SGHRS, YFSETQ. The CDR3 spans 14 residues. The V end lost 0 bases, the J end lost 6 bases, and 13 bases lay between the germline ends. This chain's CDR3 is CASSLGSRRGEQYF. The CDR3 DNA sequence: TGCGCCAGCAGCTTGGGCTCTCGAAGGGGCGAGCAGTACTTC.

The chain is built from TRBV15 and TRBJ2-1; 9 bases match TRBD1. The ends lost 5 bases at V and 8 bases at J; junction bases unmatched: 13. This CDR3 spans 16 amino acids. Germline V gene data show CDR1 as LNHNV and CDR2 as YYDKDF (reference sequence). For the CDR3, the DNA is TGTGCCACCAGCTTTCATTCCGGGACAGGGACTTATGAGCAGTTCTTC. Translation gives CATSFHSGTGTYEQFF. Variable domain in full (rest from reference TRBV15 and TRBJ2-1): DAMVIQNPRYQVTQFGKPVTLSCSQTLNHNVMYWYQQKSSQAPKLLFHYYDKDFNNEADTPDNFQSRRPNTSFCFLDIRSPGLGDTAMYLCATSFHSGTGTYEQFFGPGTRLTVL.

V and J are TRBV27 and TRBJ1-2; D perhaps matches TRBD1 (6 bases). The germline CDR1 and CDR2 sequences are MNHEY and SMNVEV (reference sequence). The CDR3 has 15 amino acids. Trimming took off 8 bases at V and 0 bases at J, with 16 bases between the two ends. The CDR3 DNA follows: TGTGCCAGCCGCTGGGGGGCCCTAGCTAACTATGGCTACACCTTC. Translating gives CASRWGALANYGYTF.

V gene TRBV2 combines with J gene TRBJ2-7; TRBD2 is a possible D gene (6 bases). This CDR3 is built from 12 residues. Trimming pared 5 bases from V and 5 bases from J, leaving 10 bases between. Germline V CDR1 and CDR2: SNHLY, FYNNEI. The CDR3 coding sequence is TGTGCCAGCAGTAAGGAGGGAGACGAGCAGTACTTC. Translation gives CASSKEGDEQYF.

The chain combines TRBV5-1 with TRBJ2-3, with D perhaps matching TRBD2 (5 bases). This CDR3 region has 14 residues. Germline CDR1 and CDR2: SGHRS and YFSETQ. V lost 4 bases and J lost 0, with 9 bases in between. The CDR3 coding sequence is TGCGCCAGCAGCCTGCGGACTAGCACAGATACGCAGTATTTT. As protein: CASSLRTSTDTQYF.

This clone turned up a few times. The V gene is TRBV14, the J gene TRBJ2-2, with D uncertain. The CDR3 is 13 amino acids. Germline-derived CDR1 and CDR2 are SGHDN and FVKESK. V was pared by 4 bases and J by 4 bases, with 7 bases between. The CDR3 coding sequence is TGTGCCAGCAGCCCCTTCCTCACCGGGGAGCTGTTTTTT. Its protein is CASSPFLTGELFF. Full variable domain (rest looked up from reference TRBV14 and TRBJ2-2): EAGVTQFPSHSVIEKGQTVTLRCDPISGHDNLYWYRRVMGKEIKFLLHFVKESKQDESGMPNNRFLAERTGGTYSTLKVQPAELEDSGVYFCASSPFLTGELFFGEGSRLTVL.

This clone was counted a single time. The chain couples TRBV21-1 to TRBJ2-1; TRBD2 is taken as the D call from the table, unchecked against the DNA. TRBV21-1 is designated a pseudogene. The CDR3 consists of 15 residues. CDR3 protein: CASSPHPWRYNEQFF. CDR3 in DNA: TGTGCCAGCAGCCCCCATCCGTGGAGGTACAATGAGCAGTTCTTC.

The CDR3 is CASSLWTGGTVQTQYF. The CDR3 region has the DNA TGTGCCAGCAGCCTCTGGACAGGGGGCACTGTCCAGACCCAGTACTTC. The chain is built from TRBV5-8 and TRBJ2-5, with 11 bases fitting TRBD1. This CDR3 has 16 residues. The germline V gene encodes CDR1 SGHTS and CDR2 YDEGEE. V dropped 4 bases and J dropped 6; count of bases not matched to a gene: 11.

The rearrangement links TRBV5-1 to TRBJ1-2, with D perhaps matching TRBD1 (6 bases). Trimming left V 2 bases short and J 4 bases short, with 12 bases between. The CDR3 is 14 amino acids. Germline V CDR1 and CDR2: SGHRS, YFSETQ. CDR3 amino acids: CASSLGQPGYGYTF. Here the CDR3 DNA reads TGCGCCAGCAGCTTAGGACAGCCCGGCTATGGCTACACCTTC.

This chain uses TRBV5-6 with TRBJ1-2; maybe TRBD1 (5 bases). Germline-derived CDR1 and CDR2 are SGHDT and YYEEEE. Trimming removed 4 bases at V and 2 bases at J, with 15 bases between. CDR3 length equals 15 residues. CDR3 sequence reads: CASSPPGRGNYGYTF. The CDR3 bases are TGTGCCAGCAGCCCCCCCGGTAGGGGAAACTATGGCTACACCTTC.

This CDR3 reads CASSPPGQGTIYF. The CDR3 DNA reads TGTGCCAGCTCACCACCGGGACAGGGAACCATATATTTT. The V call is TRBV18, the J call TRBJ1-3; TRBD1 matches at 9 bases. The germline V gene has CDR1 KGHSH and CDR2 LQKENI. Unmatched junction bases numbered 1, after V lost 0 bases and J lost 10 bases. This CDR3 has 13 amino acids.

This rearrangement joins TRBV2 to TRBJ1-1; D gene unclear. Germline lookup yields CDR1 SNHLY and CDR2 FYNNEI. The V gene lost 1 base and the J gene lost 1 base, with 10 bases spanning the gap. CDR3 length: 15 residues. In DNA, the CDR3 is TGTGCCAGCAGTGAAGTGTCACATCGGAACACTGAAGCTTTCTTT. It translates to CASSEVSHRNTEAFF. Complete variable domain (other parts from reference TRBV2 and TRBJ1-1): EPEVTQTPSHQVTQMGQEVILRCVPISNHLYFYWYRQILGQKVEFLVSFYNNEISEKSEIFDDQFSVERPDGSNFTLKIRSTKLEDSAMYFCASSEVSHRNTEAFFGQGTRLTVV.

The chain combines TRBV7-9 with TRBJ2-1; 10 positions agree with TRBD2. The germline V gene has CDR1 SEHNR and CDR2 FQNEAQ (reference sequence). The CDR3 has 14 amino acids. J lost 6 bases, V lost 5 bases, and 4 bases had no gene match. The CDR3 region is CASSESGGANEQFF. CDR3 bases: TGTGCCAGCAGCGAGAGCGGGGGGGCCAATGAGCAGTTCTTC. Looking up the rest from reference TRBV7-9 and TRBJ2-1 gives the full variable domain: DTGVSQNPRHKITKRGQNVTFRCDPISEHNRLYWYRQTLGQGPEFLTYFQNEAQLEKSRLLSDRFSAERPKGSFSTLEIQRTEQGDSAMYLCASSESGGANEQFFGPGTRLTVL.

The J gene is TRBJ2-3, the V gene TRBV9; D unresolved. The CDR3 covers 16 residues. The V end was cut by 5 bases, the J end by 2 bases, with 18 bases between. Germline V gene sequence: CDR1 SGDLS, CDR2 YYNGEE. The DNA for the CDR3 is TGTGCCAGCAGTCACTATCTCGGTCATTCCACAGATACGCAGTATTTT. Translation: CASSHYLGHSTDTQYF.

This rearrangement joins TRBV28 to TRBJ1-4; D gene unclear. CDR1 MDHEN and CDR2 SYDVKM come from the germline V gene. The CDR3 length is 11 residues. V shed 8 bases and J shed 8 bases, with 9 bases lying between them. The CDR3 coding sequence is TGTGCCAGCCGCGGAAACGAAAAACTGTTTTTT. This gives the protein CASRGNEKLFF.

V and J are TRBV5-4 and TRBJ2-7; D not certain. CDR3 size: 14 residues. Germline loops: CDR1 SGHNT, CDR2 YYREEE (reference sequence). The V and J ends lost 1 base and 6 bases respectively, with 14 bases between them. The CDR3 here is CASSLWRGLGEQYF. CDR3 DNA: TGTGCCAGCAGCTTGTGGCGAGGTCTGGGCGAGCAGTACTTC.

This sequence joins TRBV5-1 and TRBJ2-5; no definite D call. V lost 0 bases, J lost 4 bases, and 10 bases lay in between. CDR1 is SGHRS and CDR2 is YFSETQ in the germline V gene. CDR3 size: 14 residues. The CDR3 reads CASSLGALGETQYF. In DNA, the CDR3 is TGCGCCAGCAGCTTGGGGGCCTTAGGAGAGACCCAGTACTTC.

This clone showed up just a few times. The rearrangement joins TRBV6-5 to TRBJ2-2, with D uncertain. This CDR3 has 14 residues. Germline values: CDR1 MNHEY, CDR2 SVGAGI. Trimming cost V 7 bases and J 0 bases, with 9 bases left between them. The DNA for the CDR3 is TGTGCCAGCAACCCCAGTCCGAACACCGGGGAGCTGTTTTTT. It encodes CASNPSPNTGELFF.

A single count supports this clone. Here the CDR3 DNA reads TGTGCCACCCGCCGGCTAGCAGGTCGCACAGATACGCAGTATTTT. Translated, it gives CATRRLAGRTDTQYF. V usage is TRBV6-1 and J usage is TRBJ2-3, with D perhaps matching TRBD2 (5 bases). CDR1 MNHNS and CDR2 SASEGT come from the germline V gene. This CDR3 region has 15 residues. Trimming cost V 10 bases and J 1 base, with 18 bases left between them.